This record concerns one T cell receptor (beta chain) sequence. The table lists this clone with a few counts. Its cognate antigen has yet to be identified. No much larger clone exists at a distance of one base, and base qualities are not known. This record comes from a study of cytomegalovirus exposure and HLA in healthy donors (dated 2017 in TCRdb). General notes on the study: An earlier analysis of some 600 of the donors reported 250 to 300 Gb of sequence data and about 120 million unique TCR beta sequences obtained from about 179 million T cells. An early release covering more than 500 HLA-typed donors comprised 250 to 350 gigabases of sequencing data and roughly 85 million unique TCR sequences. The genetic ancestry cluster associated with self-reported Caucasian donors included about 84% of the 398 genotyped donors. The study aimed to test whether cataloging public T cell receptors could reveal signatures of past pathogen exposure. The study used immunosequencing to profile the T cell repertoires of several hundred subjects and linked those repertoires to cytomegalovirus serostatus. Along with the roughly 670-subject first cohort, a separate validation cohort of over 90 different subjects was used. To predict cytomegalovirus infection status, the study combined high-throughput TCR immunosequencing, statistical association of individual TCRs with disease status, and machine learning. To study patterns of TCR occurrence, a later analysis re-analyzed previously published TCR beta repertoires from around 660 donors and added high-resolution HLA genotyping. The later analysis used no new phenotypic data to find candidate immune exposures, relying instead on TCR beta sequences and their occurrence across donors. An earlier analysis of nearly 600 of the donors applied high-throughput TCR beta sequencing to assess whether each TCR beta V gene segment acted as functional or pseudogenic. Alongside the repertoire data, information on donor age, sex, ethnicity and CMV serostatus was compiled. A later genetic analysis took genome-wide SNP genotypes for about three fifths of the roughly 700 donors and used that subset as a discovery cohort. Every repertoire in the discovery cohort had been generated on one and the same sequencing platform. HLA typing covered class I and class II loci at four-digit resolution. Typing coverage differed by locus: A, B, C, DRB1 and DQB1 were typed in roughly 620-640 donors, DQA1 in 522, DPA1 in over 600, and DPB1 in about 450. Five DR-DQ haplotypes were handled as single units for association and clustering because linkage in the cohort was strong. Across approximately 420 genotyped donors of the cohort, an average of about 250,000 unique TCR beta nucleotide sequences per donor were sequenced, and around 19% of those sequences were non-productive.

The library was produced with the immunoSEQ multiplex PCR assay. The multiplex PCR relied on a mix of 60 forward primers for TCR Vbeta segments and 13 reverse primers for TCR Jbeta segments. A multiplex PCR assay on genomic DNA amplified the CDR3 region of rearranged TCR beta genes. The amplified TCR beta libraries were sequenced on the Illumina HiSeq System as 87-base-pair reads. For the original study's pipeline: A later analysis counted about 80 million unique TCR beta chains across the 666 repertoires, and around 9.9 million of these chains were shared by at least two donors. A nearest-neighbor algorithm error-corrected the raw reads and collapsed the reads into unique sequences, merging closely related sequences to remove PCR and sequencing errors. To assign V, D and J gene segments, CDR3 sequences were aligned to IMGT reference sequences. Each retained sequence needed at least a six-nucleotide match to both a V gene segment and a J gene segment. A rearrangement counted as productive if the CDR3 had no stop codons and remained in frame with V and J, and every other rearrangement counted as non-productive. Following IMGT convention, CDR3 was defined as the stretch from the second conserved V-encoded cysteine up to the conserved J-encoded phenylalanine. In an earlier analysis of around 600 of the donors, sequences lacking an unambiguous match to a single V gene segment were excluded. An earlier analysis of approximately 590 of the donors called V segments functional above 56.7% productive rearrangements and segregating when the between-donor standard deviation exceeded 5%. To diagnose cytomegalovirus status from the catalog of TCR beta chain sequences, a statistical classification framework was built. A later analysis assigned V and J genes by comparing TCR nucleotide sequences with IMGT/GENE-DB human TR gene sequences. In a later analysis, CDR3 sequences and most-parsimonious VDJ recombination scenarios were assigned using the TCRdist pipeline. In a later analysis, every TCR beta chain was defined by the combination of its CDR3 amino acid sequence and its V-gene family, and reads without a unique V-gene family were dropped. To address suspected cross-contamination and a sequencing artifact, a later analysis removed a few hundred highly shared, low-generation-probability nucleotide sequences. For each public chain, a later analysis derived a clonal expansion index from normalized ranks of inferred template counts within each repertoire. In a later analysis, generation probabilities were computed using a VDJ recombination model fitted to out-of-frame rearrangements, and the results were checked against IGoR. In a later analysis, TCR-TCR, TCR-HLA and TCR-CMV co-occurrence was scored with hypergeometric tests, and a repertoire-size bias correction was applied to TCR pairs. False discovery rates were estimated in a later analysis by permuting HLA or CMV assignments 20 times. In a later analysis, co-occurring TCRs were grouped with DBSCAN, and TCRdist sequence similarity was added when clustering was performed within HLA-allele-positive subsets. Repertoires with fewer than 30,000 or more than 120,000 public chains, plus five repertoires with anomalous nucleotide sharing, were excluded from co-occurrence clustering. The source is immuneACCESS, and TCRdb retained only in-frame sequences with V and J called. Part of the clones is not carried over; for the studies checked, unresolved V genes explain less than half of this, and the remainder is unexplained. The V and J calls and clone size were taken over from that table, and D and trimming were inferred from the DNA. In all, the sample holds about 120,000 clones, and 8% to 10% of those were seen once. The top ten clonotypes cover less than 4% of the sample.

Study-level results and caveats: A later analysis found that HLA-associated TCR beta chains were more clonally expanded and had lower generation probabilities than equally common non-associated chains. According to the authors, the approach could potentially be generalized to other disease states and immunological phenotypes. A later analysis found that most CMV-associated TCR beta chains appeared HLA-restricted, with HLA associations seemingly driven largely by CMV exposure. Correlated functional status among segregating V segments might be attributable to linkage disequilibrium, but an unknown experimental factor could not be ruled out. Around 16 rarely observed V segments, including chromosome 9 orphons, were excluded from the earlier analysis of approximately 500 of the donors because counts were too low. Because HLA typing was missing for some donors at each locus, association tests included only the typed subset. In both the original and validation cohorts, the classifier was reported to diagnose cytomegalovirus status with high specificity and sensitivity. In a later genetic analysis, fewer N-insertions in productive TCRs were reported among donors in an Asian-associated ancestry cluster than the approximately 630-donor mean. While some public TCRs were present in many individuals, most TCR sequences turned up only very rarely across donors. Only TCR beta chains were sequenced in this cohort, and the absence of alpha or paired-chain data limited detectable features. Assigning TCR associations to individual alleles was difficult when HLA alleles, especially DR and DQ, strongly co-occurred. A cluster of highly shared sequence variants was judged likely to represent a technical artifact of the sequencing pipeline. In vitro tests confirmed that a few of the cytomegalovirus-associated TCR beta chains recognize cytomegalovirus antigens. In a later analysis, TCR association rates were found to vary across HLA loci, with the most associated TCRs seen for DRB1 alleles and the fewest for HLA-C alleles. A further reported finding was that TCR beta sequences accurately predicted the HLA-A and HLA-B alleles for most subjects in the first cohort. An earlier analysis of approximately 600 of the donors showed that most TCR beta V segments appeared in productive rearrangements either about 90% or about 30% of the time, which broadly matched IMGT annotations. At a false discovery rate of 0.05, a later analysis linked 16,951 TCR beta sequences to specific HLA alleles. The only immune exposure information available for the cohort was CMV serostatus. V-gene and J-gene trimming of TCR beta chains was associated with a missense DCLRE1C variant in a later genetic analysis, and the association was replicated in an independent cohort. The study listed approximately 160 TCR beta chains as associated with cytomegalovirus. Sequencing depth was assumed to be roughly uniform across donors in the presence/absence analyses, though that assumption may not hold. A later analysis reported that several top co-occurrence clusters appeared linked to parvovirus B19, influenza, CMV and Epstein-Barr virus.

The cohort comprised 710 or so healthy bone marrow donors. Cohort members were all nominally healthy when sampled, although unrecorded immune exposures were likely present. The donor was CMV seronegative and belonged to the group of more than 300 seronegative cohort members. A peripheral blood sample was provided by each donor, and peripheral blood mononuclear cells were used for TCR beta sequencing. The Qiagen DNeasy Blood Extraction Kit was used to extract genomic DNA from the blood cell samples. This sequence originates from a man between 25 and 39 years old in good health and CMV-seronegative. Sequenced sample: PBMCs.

In nucleotides, the sequence is TGTGCCAGCAGTTTCAGGGCAGATAGCAATCAGCCCCAGCATTTT. The resulting protein is CASSFRADSNQPQHF. In this chain, TRBV28 is recombined with TRBJ1-5; 5 matching bases give a weak D call of TRBD1. V is clipped by 3 bases and J by 0 bases, and the sequence between their germline boundaries is 9 bases long. The CDR3 holds 15 amino acids from the cysteine to the phenylalanine. Only the CDR3 DNA is retained, 45 bases long and in frame from the first base. Based on the germline V gene, the CDR1 and CDR2 sequences are MDHEN and SYDVKM. Here the CDR3 is joined to the reference TRBV28 and TRBJ1-5 genes, and the full variable domain is: DVKVTQSSRYLVKRTGEKVFLECVQDMDHENMFWYRQDPGLGLRLIYFSYDVKMKEKGDIPEGYSVSREKKERFSLILESASTNQTSMYLCASSFRADSNQPQHFGDGTRLSIL.